Listed below are T cell receptor beta chains from one sample, sequenced in a study of T-cell reconstitution after alpha-beta-depleted transplantation in children. TCRdb reanalysed the PCR reads using MiXCR and keeps one entry per CDR3 protein. Among over 550,000 distinct CDR3 sequences, about 11% were seen once, and the ten largest hold 4% to 5%. The sample consisted of PBMCs from the stem cell graft donor, taken from the stem cell graft. The receptors were gathered from a human donor who donated a stem cell graft to a child with acute myeloid leukemia. Each CDR3 is given with its conserved first and last residue. D genes are given only for firm matches. A clone size is listed for some rows: how often the clone was seen (once, few, many), or a class if it is expanded.

d_call	v_call	clone_size	j_call	cdr3_nt	cdr3_aa
TRBD2	TRBV6-1	few	TRBJ2-2	TGTGCCAGCAGTCGTCTAGCGGGAGATTCGTACACCGGGGAGCTGTTTTTT	CASSRLAGDSYTGELFF
NA	TRBV12-3/TRBV12-4	NA	TRBJ2-7	TGTGCCAGCAGTTTAGGAACTAGCTTCTACGAGCAGTACTTC	CASSLGTSFYEQYF
TRBD1	TRBV6-1	many	TRBJ2-5	TGTGCCAGCAGGGAGTTAGGGACAGGGGCAGAGACCCAGTACTTC	CASRELGTGAETQYF
NA	TRBV15	many	TRBJ2-1	TGTGCCACCAGCAGAGATATAAGAAATGAGCAGTTCTTC	CATSRDIRNEQFF
NA	TRBV4-2	NA	TRBJ2-1	TGTGCCATCAGCCTGATACGGCACTACAATGAGCAGTTCTTC	CAISLIRHYNEQFF
NA	TRBV9	many	TRBJ2-7	TGTGCCAGCGGACAAGGAGCCCCCTCCTACGAGCAGTACTTC	CASGQGAPSYEQYF
NA	TRBV4-3	many	TRBJ2-7	TGCGCCAGCAGCCAAGATATGGTCTACGAGCAGTACTTC	CASSQDMVYEQYF
NA	TRBV12-5	many	TRBJ2-5	TGTGCTAGTGGTTTTGGCGAGACCCAGTACTTC	CASGFGETQYF
TRBD2	TRBV7-6	many	TRBJ2-3	TGTGCCAGCAGCTTAGGGGGACTACGGGATACGCAGTATTTT	CASSLGGLRDTQYF
NA	TRBV4-3	few	TRBJ2-7	TGCGCCAGCAGCCACCTAGGGACGGCCTACGAGCAGTACTTC	CASSHLGTAYEQYF
TRBD1	TRBV20-1	few	TRBJ2-7	TGCAGTGCTAGAGACCTGACAGGGGGCCACGAGCAGTACTTC	CSARDLTGGHEQYF
NA	TRBV28	few	TRBJ2-7	TGTGCCAGCAGTATAACCGGGACATCCTCCTACGAGCAGTACTTC	CASSITGTSSYEQYF
NA	TRBV10-3	many	TRBJ2-1	TGTGCCATCAGTGAGTCTTCCTACAATGAGCAGTTCTTC	CAISESSYNEQFF
NA	TRBV5-4	many	TRBJ1-5	TGTGCCAGCAGCTTTCAAGGGGGCAATCAGCCCCAGCATTTT	CASSFQGGNQPQHF
TRBD1	TRBV5-1	many	TRBJ1-3	TGCGCCAGCAGCTCTACAGGGGGCCATGGAAACACCATATATTTT	CASSSTGGHGNTIYF
NA	TRBV7-2	few	TRBJ1-6	TGTGCCAGCAGCCCCGGACGGTATAATTCACCCCTCCACTTT	CASSPGRYNSPLHF
NA	TRBV27	NA	TRBJ2-5	TGTGCCAGCAGTTTATTTGGGGGAACCCAAGAGACCCAGTACTTC	CASSLFGGTQETQYF
NA	TRBV20-1	NA	TRBJ2-7	TGCAGTGCTGCATCGCACGAGCAGTACTTC	CSAASHEQYF
TRBD2	TRBV18	NA	TRBJ2-7	TGTGCCAGCTCACCACTCCCCGGGACTAGCGGGAGGGCCCTCTCCTACGAGCAGTACTTC	CASSPLPGTSGRALSYEQYF
TRBD1	TRBV29-1	many	TRBJ2-5	TGCAGCGTTGAAACGTTGCGGACAGGGGTAGAGACCCAGTACTTC	CSVETLRTGVETQYF
TRBD1	TRBV7-3	few	TRBJ1-2	TGTGCCAGCAGCTTAACCGGGGACAGGCCCTGGGGCTACACCTTC	CASSLTGDRPWGYTF
TRBD2	TRBV20-1	many	TRBJ2-7	TGCAGTGCTAGAGCTAAGTCGCGCCGGGAGGATCCCCCCTACGAGCAGTACTTC	CSARAKSRREDPPYEQYF
NA	TRBV11-2	NA	TRBJ2-7	TGTGCCAGCAGCCCCACTCACCTCTCGTCTTACGAGCAGTACTTC	CASSPTHLSSYEQYF
TRBD1	TRBV14	few	TRBJ2-7	TGTGCCAGCAGCCAGCCGGGACAGGGGACTAACGAGCAGTACTTC	CASSQPGQGTNEQYF
TRBD2	TRBV4-2	NA	TRBJ2-3	TGTGCCAGCAGCCAAGAAGGACTAGCGGGGAGAACTAGCACAGATACGCAGTATTTT	CASSQEGLAGRTSTDTQYF
NA	TRBV12-3/TRBV12-4	NA	TRBJ2-7	TGTGCCAGCAGTTTAAGTGAGGCTTTCGAGCAGTACTTC	CASSLSEAFEQYF
NA	TRBV12-3/TRBV12-4	many	TRBJ2-7	TGTGCCAGCAGTTTTCGTCAAAACTCCTACGAGCAGTACTTC	CASSFRQNSYEQYF
TRBD1	TRBV2	few	TRBJ1-1	TGTGCCAGCACCTCGGGCGGAGGGGGCGGCGCGGGAGCTTTCTTT	CASTSGGGGGAGAFF